The rows below give T cell receptor beta chains drawn from one sample of a study of blood T cell repertoires in COVID-19. Assay: immunoSEQ multiplex PCR; the TCRdb copy retains only in-frame clones and omits some. The data contain under 150,000 clones, approximately 88% of them singletons. The specimen sequenced was peripheral blood. All receptors come from a human donor in a cohort sampled during active COVID-19. Each CDR3 is given with its conserved first and last residue. Fields, in order: CDR3 protein, J gene, V gene.

CDR3 protein: CASSLVTSGGGTQYF
J gene: TRBJ2-5
V gene: TRBV7-6

CDR3 protein: CASSYRLAGVETQYF
J gene: TRBJ2-5
V gene: TRBV7-8

CDR3 protein: CASSSGLKNTQYF
J gene: TRBJ2-3
V gene: TRBV13

CDR3 protein: CASSLKGPQETQYF
J gene: TRBJ2-5
V gene: TRBV7-2

CDR3 protein: CASSLAGGDKNEQFF
J gene: TRBJ2-1
V gene: TRBV27

CDR3 protein: CAWSTGVGETQYF
J gene: TRBJ2-5
V gene: TRBV30

CDR3 protein: CASSQGSGVGEQYF
J gene: TRBJ2-7
V gene: TRBV14

CDR3 protein: CASGLQETQYF
J gene: TRBJ2-5
V gene: TRBV12-5

CDR3 protein: CASSVDPRAGSRAGHNEQFF
J gene: TRBJ2-1
V gene: TRBV9

CDR3 protein: CASSLRPGGNEKLFF
J gene: TRBJ1-4
V gene: TRBV5-4

CDR3 protein: CASSITSGGAWEQFF
J gene: TRBJ2-1
V gene: TRBV6-5

CDR3 protein: CASSPGWSLEKETQYF
J gene: TRBJ2-5
V gene: TRBV7-3